The rows below give T cell receptor beta chains drawn from one sample of a study of blood T cell repertoires in COVID-19. This table comes from immunoSEQ multiplex PCR, and its TCRdb copy is limited to in-frame clones, with some not included. The repertoire holds about 230,000 clones, with about four fifths as singletons. Input material: peripheral blood. Receptors originate from a man older than 75 with acute or convalescent COVID-19. CDR3s include the opening cysteine and the closing phenylalanine or tryptophan. Fields, in order: D gene, J gene, clone size, V gene, CDR3 protein, CDR3 DNA. D genes are given only for firm matches. Only part of the rows carry a size: once, few, many, or a class if the clone is expanded.

d_gene: .; j_gene: TRBJ2-7; abundance: .; v_gene: TRBV29-1; CDR3aa: CSAAHPGGEQYF; CDR3nt: TGCAGCGCTGCTCATCCCGGCGGCGAGCAGTACTTC
d_gene: .; j_gene: TRBJ1-3; abundance: .; v_gene: TRBV30; CDR3aa: CAWSREGAYSGNTIYF; CDR3nt: TGTGCCTGGAGTAGGGAGGGTGCCTACTCTGGAAACACCATATATTTT
d_gene: TRBD1; j_gene: TRBJ1-6; abundance: .; v_gene: TRBV27; CDR3aa: CASSRGQGPNSSYNSPLHF; CDR3nt: TGTGCCAGCAGCAGGGGACAGGGACCTAATAGCTCCTATAATTCACCCCTCCACTTT
d_gene: TRBD1; j_gene: TRBJ1-3; abundance: few; v_gene: TRBV6-5; CDR3aa: CASSYRGQVGNTIYF; CDR3nt: TGTGCCAGCAGTTACCGAGGACAGGTTGGAAACACCATATATTTT
d_gene: .; j_gene: TRBJ2-5; abundance: .; v_gene: TRBV7-6; CDR3aa: CASSLAPAERETQYF; CDR3nt: TGTGCCAGCAGCTTAGCGCCGGCGGAGCGGGAGACCCAGTACTTC
d_gene: .; j_gene: TRBJ2-7; abundance: .; v_gene: TRBV28; CDR3aa: CASGELAETYEQYF; CDR3nt: TGTGCCAGCGGGGAGTTAGCGGAAACCTACGAGCAGTACTTC
d_gene: .; j_gene: TRBJ2-1; abundance: .; v_gene: TRBV30; CDR3aa: CAWSVGGSYNEQFF; CDR3nt: TGTGCCTGGAGTGTCGGTGGCTCCTACAATGAGCAGTTCTTC
d_gene: .; j_gene: TRBJ2-7; abundance: .; v_gene: TRBV5-4; CDR3aa: CASSLRAVGGHPYEQYF; CDR3nt: TGTGCCAGCAGCTTGAGGGCAGTAGGGGGTCATCCCTACGAGCAGTACTTC
d_gene: .; j_gene: TRBJ1-4; abundance: .; v_gene: TRBV5-1; CDR3aa: CASSLVADNEKLFF; CDR3nt: TGCGCCAGCAGCTTGGTAGCCGATAATGAAAAACTGTTTTTT
d_gene: TRBD1; j_gene: TRBJ1-1; abundance: once; v_gene: TRBV5-1; CDR3aa: CASRTTGVNTEAFF; CDR3nt: TGCGCCAGCAGAACTACAGGGGTGAACACTGAAGCTTTCTTT
d_gene: TRBD1; j_gene: TRBJ2-5; abundance: .; v_gene: TRBV2; CDR3aa: CASSVYRGPETQYF; CDR3nt: TGTGCCAGCAGTGTCTACAGGGGGCCTGAGACCCAGTACTTC
d_gene: .; j_gene: TRBJ2-7; abundance: .; v_gene: TRBV6-1; CDR3aa: CASSEPPSYEQYF; CDR3nt: TGTGCCAGCAGTGAGCCGCCCAGCTACGAGCAGTACTTC
d_gene: TRBD2; j_gene: TRBJ2-1; abundance: .; v_gene: TRBV5-1; CDR3aa: CASSLAKGLAGYNEQFF; CDR3nt: TGCGCCAGCAGCTTGGCCAAGGGACTAGCGGGGTACAATGAGCAGTTCTTC
d_gene: .; j_gene: TRBJ1-2; abundance: .; v_gene: TRBV5-5; CDR3aa: CASSLADGRTVIANYGYTF; CDR3nt: TGTGCCAGCAGCTTGGCCGATGGCAGGACTGTCATAGCTAACTATGGCTACACCTTC
d_gene: .; j_gene: TRBJ2-1; abundance: .; v_gene: TRBV5-1; CDR3aa: CASSGGRAYNEQFF; CDR3nt: TGCGCCAGCAGCGGCGGGCGAGCCTACAATGAGCAGTTCTTC
d_gene: TRBD1; j_gene: TRBJ2-7; abundance: .; v_gene: TRBV7-9; CDR3aa: CASSSPRDRGYEQYF; CDR3nt: TGTGCCAGCAGCTCGCCTAGGGACAGGGGCTACGAGCAGTACTTC
d_gene: TRBD1; j_gene: TRBJ1-1; abundance: .; v_gene: TRBV5-6; CDR3aa: CASSFTGAPEAFF; CDR3nt: TGTGCCAGCAGCTTCACAGGGGCCCCTGAAGCTTTCTTT
d_gene: TRBD1; j_gene: TRBJ1-5; abundance: few; v_gene: TRBV18; CDR3aa: CASSDTGTGGLPSNQPQHF; CDR3nt: TGTGCCAGCTCAGATACCGGGACAGGGGGCCTCCCGAGCAATCAGCCCCAGCATTTT
d_gene: .; j_gene: TRBJ1-2; abundance: .; v_gene: TRBV6-6; CDR3aa: CASSYSSGFEGYTF; CDR3nt: TGTGCCAGCAGTTACTCTTCCGGGTTTGAGGGCTACACCTTC
d_gene: .; j_gene: TRBJ1-2; abundance: .; v_gene: TRBV19; CDR3aa: CASSIQGSGANYGYTF; CDR3nt: TGTGCCAGTAGTATACAGGGGTCTGGGGCTAACTATGGCTACACCTTC
d_gene: .; j_gene: TRBJ1-2; abundance: .; v_gene: TRBV24-1; CDR3aa: CATSGYLGSSNYGYTF; CDR3nt: TGTGCCACCAGTGGGTATCTCGGGAGTTCTAACTATGGCTACACCTTC
d_gene: .; j_gene: TRBJ1-4; abundance: .; v_gene: TRBV28; CDR3aa: CASGKAGATNEKLFF; CDR3nt: TGTGCCAGCGGTAAGGCGGGGGCAACTAATGAAAAACTGTTTTTT
d_gene: .; j_gene: TRBJ1-2; abundance: .; v_gene: TRBV24-1; CDR3aa: CATSDLGLNYGYTF; CDR3nt: TGTGCCACCAGTGATTTGGGCCTTAACTATGGCTACACCTTC
d_gene: .; j_gene: TRBJ2-5; abundance: .; v_gene: TRBV28; CDR3aa: CASSLGGGGERETQYF; CDR3nt: TGTGCCAGCAGTTTAGGGGGCGGGGGAGAAAGGGAGACCCAGTACTTC
d_gene: .; j_gene: TRBJ1-2; abundance: .; v_gene: TRBV21-1; CDR3aa: CASSKAQGTGPTTPQEDYGYTF; CDR3nt: TGTGCCAGCAGCAAAGCGCAGGGGACGGGGCCGACGACCCCGCAAGAGGACTATGGCTACACCTTC
d_gene: TRBD1; j_gene: TRBJ1-4; abundance: .; v_gene: TRBV10-3; CDR3aa: CAISGQDNNEKLFF; CDR3nt: TGTGCCATCAGCGGACAGGACAATAATGAAAAACTGTTTTTT
d_gene: .; j_gene: TRBJ2-1; abundance: .; v_gene: TRBV7-3; CDR3aa: CASSPTRGSYNEQFF; CDR3nt: TGTGCCAGCAGCCCGACAAGGGGCTCCTACAATGAGCAGTTCTTC
d_gene: .; j_gene: TRBJ2-7; abundance: few; v_gene: TRBV18; CDR3aa: CASSLPPLEQYF; CDR3nt: TGTGCCAGCTCACTCCCCCCTCTCGAGCAGTACTTC
d_gene: .; j_gene: TRBJ2-1; abundance: .; v_gene: TRBV6-2/TRBV6-3; CDR3aa: CASSSFNEQFF; CDR3nt: TGTGCCAGCAGTTCTTTCAATGAGCAGTTCTTC
d_gene: TRBD2; j_gene: TRBJ2-1; abundance: .; v_gene: TRBV10-3; CDR3aa: CAIRTSGLYNEQFF; CDR3nt: TGTGCCATCAGAACTAGCGGGCTCTACAATGAGCAGTTCTTC
d_gene: TRBD2; j_gene: TRBJ2-3; abundance: .; v_gene: TRBV9; CDR3aa: CASSAGLAEDISTDTQYF; CDR3nt: TGTGCCAGCAGCGCTGGGCTAGCGGAAGATATAAGCACAGATACGCAGTATTTT
d_gene: TRBD1; j_gene: TRBJ2-7; abundance: few; v_gene: TRBV28; CDR3aa: CASSSTTGAPHYEQYF; CDR3nt: TGTGCCAGCAGTTCCACTACAGGGGCTCCCCACTACGAGCAGTACTTC
d_gene: .; j_gene: TRBJ1-6; abundance: .; v_gene: TRBV2; CDR3aa: CASIEDQGGNSPLHF; CDR3nt: TGTGCCAGCATTGAGGACCAGGGAGGTAATTCACCCCTCCACTTT
d_gene: .; j_gene: TRBJ1-2; abundance: .; v_gene: TRBV5-1; CDR3aa: CASSLGEREPFF; CDR3nt: TGCGCCAGCAGCTTGGGGGAGAGGGAACCCTTTTTC
d_gene: .; j_gene: TRBJ2-5; abundance: .; v_gene: TRBV7-3; CDR3aa: CASSPGTSETQYF; CDR3nt: TGTGCCAGCAGCCCGGGGACTTCAGAGACCCAGTACTTC